The rows below give T cell receptor beta chains drawn from one sample of a study of blood T cells in healthy people across ages. TCRdb itself ran the 5' RACE reads through MiXCR, one entry per CDR3 protein. The sample carries some 1 million distinct CDR3 sequences, around 45% recorded once. Input material: blood. The receptors here all came from a woman in her sixties in good health. CDR3s include the opening cysteine and the closing phenylalanine or tryptophan. The D gene is left open where the match is weak. Size is omitted from some rows. Given values are once, few, many or a class for expanded clones.

d_gene: .
v_gene: TRBV27
abundance: .
j_gene: TRBJ1-5
CDR3nt: TGTGCCAGCAAAGGAGGACCTCTTAGCAATCAGCCCCAGCATTTT
CDR3aa: CASKGGPLSNQPQHF

d_gene: .
v_gene: TRBV4-2
abundance: many
j_gene: TRBJ2-3
CDR3nt: TGTGCCAGCAGCCAAGTAAGCGCGCACAGCACAGATACGCAGTATTTT
CDR3aa: CASSQVSAHSTDTQYF

d_gene: .
v_gene: TRBV9
abundance: once
j_gene: TRBJ2-1
CDR3nt: TGTGCCAGCAGCGTAAACGGGAACCTCTACAATGAGCAGTTCTTC
CDR3aa: CASSVNGNLYNEQFF

d_gene: TRBD1
v_gene: TRBV20-1
abundance: once
j_gene: TRBJ1-2
CDR3nt: TGCAGTGCTAGACTCGGGACAGGGGTGGGCTACACCTTC
CDR3aa: CSARLGTGVGYTF

d_gene: TRBD1
v_gene: TRBV24-1
abundance: .
j_gene: TRBJ2-3
CDR3nt: TGTGCCACCAGTGATAGGGGACAGGGGATCGATACGCAGTATTTT
CDR3aa: CATSDRGQGIDTQYF

d_gene: TRBD1
v_gene: TRBV2
abundance: .
j_gene: TRBJ2-3
CDR3nt: TGTGCCAGCAGTAGTAGACAGGGGGCGTTTGCAGATACGCAGTATTTT
CDR3aa: CASSSRQGAFADTQYF

d_gene: TRBD2
v_gene: TRBV6-6
abundance: .
j_gene: TRBJ2-7
CDR3nt: TGTGCCAGCAGTTGGGGGGGGACTAGCGGCCCCTACAATGAGCAGTACTTC
CDR3aa: CASSWGGTSGPYNEQYF

d_gene: .
v_gene: TRBV12-3/TRBV12-4
abundance: .
j_gene: TRBJ2-1
CDR3nt: TGTGCCAACAGTTTGCCCGGGACTCAGCGGTATGAGCAGTTCTTC
CDR3aa: CANSLPGTQRYEQFF

d_gene: TRBD2
v_gene: TRBV12-3/TRBV12-4
abundance: few
j_gene: TRBJ2-1
CDR3nt: TGTGCCAGCAGTGGGACTAGCGGAGGGGTGGGATACAATGAGCAGTTCTTC
CDR3aa: CASSGTSGGVGYNEQFF

d_gene: .
v_gene: TRBV12-3/TRBV12-4
abundance: .
j_gene: TRBJ2-3
CDR3nt: TGTGCCAGCAGCGGCAGGGACCGCACAGATACGCAGTATTTT
CDR3aa: CASSGRDRTDTQYF

d_gene: .
v_gene: TRBV7-9
abundance: .
j_gene: TRBJ2-7
CDR3nt: TGTGCCAGCAGCCCGTGGGAGGGGGGCGAGCAGTACTTC
CDR3aa: CASSPWEGGEQYF

d_gene: TRBD1
v_gene: TRBV24-1
abundance: .
j_gene: TRBJ1-5
CDR3nt: TGTGCCACCAGCCGGGGAGGGGGCCAGCCCCAGCATTTT
CDR3aa: CATSRGGGQPQHF

d_gene: .
v_gene: TRBV28
abundance: .
j_gene: TRBJ2-7
CDR3nt: TGTGCCACGAGTTCCCAAGAGGCCCAGTACTTC
CDR3aa: CATSSQEAQYF

d_gene: TRBD1
v_gene: TRBV11-2
abundance: .
j_gene: TRBJ2-7
CDR3nt: TGTGCCAGCAGCCGGACCCGGGACAGAGTCTACGAGCAGTACTTC
CDR3aa: CASSRTRDRVYEQYF

d_gene: TRBD2
v_gene: TRBV7-2
abundance: .
j_gene: TRBJ2-7
CDR3nt: TGTGCCAGCAGCTTAGCGCTTCGATCGACTAGCGGACCCTCCTACGAGCAGTACTTC
CDR3aa: CASSLALRSTSGPSYEQYF

d_gene: .
v_gene: TRBV7-3
abundance: .
j_gene: TRBJ1-2
CDR3nt: TGTGCCAGCAGGCGGGGAATAGGCTATGGCTACACCTTC
CDR3aa: CASRRGIGYGYTF

d_gene: .
v_gene: TRBV13
abundance: .
j_gene: TRBJ1-5
CDR3nt: TGTGCCAGCAGCATCGGGCCCTCAAATCAGTCCCAGCATTTT
CDR3aa: CASSIGPSNQSQHF

d_gene: .
v_gene: TRBV7-2
abundance: few
j_gene: TRBJ2-3
CDR3nt: TGTGCCAGCAGCTCCCGAGGGGCGTGGGATACGCAGTATTTT
CDR3aa: CASSSRGAWDTQYF

d_gene: .
v_gene: TRBV6-1
abundance: few
j_gene: TRBJ2-7
CDR3nt: TGTGCCAGCAAAGGTTTCTCCTACGAGCAGTACTTC
CDR3aa: CASKGFSYEQYF

d_gene: .
v_gene: TRBV11-1
abundance: .
j_gene: TRBJ2-5
CDR3nt: TGTGCCAGCAGCTTAACCAGGGAAGAGACCCAGTACTTC
CDR3aa: CASSLTREETQYF

d_gene: .
v_gene: TRBV12-3/TRBV12-4
abundance: many
j_gene: TRBJ2-3
CDR3nt: TGTGCCAGCAGTTTAGGGACCGGACTAAAAGCGCAGTATTTT
CDR3aa: CASSLGTGLKAQYF

d_gene: .
v_gene: TRBV9
abundance: .
j_gene: TRBJ2-3
CDR3nt: TGTGCCAGCAGCGTAGTCGCCGGCAGTCTCACAGATACGCAGTATTTT
CDR3aa: CASSVVAGSLTDTQYF

d_gene: .
v_gene: TRBV2
abundance: few
j_gene: TRBJ1-2
CDR3nt: TGTGCCAGCGCTAAGGATGCCGGGCATGGCTACACCTTC
CDR3aa: CASAKDAGHGYTF

d_gene: .
v_gene: TRBV12-3/TRBV12-4
abundance: .
j_gene: TRBJ2-1
CDR3nt: TGTGCCAGCAGTTTACGGGCAGGGTACAATGAGCAGTTCTTC
CDR3aa: CASSLRAGYNEQFF

d_gene: .
v_gene: TRBV21-1
abundance: .
j_gene: TRBJ2-5
CDR3nt: TGTGCCAGGACCACCACCACGGAGGGGGGTGTGCCATGTCATGGGACCGAAGAGACCCAGTACTTC
CDR3aa: CARTTTTEGGVPCHGTEETQYF

d_gene: TRBD1
v_gene: TRBV11-1
abundance: .
j_gene: TRBJ1-1
CDR3nt: TGTGCCAGCAGCCCGGGACAGGGGGCAGGGAACACTGAAGCTTTCTTT
CDR3aa: CASSPGQGAGNTEAFF

d_gene: .
v_gene: TRBV7-8
abundance: many
j_gene: TRBJ2-5
CDR3nt: TGTGCCAGCAGCTTAAATACCCAGTACTTC
CDR3aa: CASSLNTQYF

d_gene: TRBD2
v_gene: TRBV28
abundance: .
j_gene: TRBJ2-7
CDR3nt: TGTGCCAGCAGTTTACCAGCGGGAATCCCCTACGAGCAGTACTTC
CDR3aa: CASSLPAGIPYEQYF

d_gene: .
v_gene: TRBV3-1
abundance: few
j_gene: TRBJ2-1
CDR3nt: TGTGCCAGCAGCCAAGTAGACGCGAACAATGAGCAGTTCTTC
CDR3aa: CASSQVDANNEQFF

d_gene: TRBD1
v_gene: TRBV12-3/TRBV12-4
abundance: .
j_gene: TRBJ1-2
CDR3nt: TGTGCCAGCAGGTGGGGACAGGGTACACCTGGCTACACCTTC
CDR3aa: CASRWGQGTPGYTF

d_gene: .
v_gene: TRBV27
abundance: few
j_gene: TRBJ2-7
CDR3nt: TGTGCCAGCAGTCCGGACATGGGCTCCTACGAGCAGTACTTC
CDR3aa: CASSPDMGSYEQYF

d_gene: .
v_gene: TRBV5-1
abundance: .
j_gene: TRBJ2-3
CDR3nt: TGCGCCAGCAAGGTTCTCACCGGCACAGATACGCAGTATTTT
CDR3aa: CASKVLTGTDTQYF

d_gene: .
v_gene: TRBV5-1
abundance: .
j_gene: TRBJ2-2
CDR3nt: TGCGCCAGCAGCTTAGTGTCCCGGGAAACCGGGGAGCTGTTTTTT
CDR3aa: CASSLVSRETGELFF

d_gene: TRBD2
v_gene: TRBV10-2
abundance: .
j_gene: TRBJ2-7
CDR3nt: TGCGCCAGCAGCGTACTAGCGGGAGGGGCCCACGAGCAGTACTTC
CDR3aa: CASSVLAGGAHEQYF

d_gene: .
v_gene: TRBV5-1
abundance: .
j_gene: TRBJ1-1
CDR3nt: TGCGCCAGCAGCTTGGACGGTAGTCGGAACACTGAAGCTTTCTTT
CDR3aa: CASSLDGSRNTEAFF

d_gene: .
v_gene: TRBV28
abundance: .
j_gene: TRBJ2-5
CDR3nt: TGTGCCAGCAGTTTATTACCGGGAGCAAGGGACAATGAGCAGTACTTC
CDR3aa: CASSLLPGARDNEQYF

d_gene: TRBD1
v_gene: TRBV20-1
abundance: .
j_gene: TRBJ1-2
CDR3nt: TGCAGTGCTAGAGTGCCGGGCAGGGGGCCCCTTGGCTACACCTTC
CDR3aa: CSARVPGRGPLGYTF

d_gene: TRBD1
v_gene: TRBV20-1
abundance: .
j_gene: TRBJ1-2
CDR3nt: TGCAGTGCTTGGACAGGGGGCGGCTACACCTTC
CDR3aa: CSAWTGGGYTF

d_gene: .
v_gene: TRBV6-6
abundance: few
j_gene: TRBJ2-7
CDR3nt: TGTGCCAGCAGCGACGGACTCCTTAGCTCCTACGAGCAGTACTTC
CDR3aa: CASSDGLLSSYEQYF

d_gene: .
v_gene: TRBV7-9
abundance: few
j_gene: TRBJ2-7
CDR3nt: TGTGCCAGCAGCCCCCCGGACTCCTCCTACGAGCAGTACTTC
CDR3aa: CASSPPDSSYEQYF

d_gene: TRBD2
v_gene: TRBV9
abundance: .
j_gene: TRBJ2-7
CDR3nt: TGTGCCAGCAGCGAACGGGTTACTAGCGGGGTCTCCTACGAGCAGTACTTC
CDR3aa: CASSERVTSGVSYEQYF

d_gene: TRBD1
v_gene: TRBV20-1
abundance: many
j_gene: TRBJ1-2
CDR3nt: TGCAGTGCTAGAGATCTCGGGACAGGGGGCTTCTATGGCTACACCTTC
CDR3aa: CSARDLGTGGFYGYTF

d_gene: .
v_gene: TRBV6-5
abundance: many
j_gene: TRBJ2-7
CDR3nt: TGTGCCAGCAGACGGGGAGCTGGCTACGAGCAGTACTTC
CDR3aa: CASRRGAGYEQYF

d_gene: .
v_gene: TRBV5-1
abundance: .
j_gene: TRBJ2-7
CDR3nt: TGCGCCAGCAGCTTGGATGGGGGCCGCGAGCAGTACTTC
CDR3aa: CASSLDGGREQYF

d_gene: TRBD2
v_gene: TRBV7-9
abundance: few
j_gene: TRBJ2-1
CDR3nt: TGTGCCAGCAGCGAGAGACTAGCGGGATCCTACAATGAGCAGTTCTTC
CDR3aa: CASSERLAGSYNEQFF

d_gene: TRBD1
v_gene: TRBV10-3
abundance: .
j_gene: TRBJ1-1
CDR3nt: TGTGCCATCAGACCCGACAGGGGAGCGAACACTGAAGCTTTCTTT
CDR3aa: CAIRPDRGANTEAFF